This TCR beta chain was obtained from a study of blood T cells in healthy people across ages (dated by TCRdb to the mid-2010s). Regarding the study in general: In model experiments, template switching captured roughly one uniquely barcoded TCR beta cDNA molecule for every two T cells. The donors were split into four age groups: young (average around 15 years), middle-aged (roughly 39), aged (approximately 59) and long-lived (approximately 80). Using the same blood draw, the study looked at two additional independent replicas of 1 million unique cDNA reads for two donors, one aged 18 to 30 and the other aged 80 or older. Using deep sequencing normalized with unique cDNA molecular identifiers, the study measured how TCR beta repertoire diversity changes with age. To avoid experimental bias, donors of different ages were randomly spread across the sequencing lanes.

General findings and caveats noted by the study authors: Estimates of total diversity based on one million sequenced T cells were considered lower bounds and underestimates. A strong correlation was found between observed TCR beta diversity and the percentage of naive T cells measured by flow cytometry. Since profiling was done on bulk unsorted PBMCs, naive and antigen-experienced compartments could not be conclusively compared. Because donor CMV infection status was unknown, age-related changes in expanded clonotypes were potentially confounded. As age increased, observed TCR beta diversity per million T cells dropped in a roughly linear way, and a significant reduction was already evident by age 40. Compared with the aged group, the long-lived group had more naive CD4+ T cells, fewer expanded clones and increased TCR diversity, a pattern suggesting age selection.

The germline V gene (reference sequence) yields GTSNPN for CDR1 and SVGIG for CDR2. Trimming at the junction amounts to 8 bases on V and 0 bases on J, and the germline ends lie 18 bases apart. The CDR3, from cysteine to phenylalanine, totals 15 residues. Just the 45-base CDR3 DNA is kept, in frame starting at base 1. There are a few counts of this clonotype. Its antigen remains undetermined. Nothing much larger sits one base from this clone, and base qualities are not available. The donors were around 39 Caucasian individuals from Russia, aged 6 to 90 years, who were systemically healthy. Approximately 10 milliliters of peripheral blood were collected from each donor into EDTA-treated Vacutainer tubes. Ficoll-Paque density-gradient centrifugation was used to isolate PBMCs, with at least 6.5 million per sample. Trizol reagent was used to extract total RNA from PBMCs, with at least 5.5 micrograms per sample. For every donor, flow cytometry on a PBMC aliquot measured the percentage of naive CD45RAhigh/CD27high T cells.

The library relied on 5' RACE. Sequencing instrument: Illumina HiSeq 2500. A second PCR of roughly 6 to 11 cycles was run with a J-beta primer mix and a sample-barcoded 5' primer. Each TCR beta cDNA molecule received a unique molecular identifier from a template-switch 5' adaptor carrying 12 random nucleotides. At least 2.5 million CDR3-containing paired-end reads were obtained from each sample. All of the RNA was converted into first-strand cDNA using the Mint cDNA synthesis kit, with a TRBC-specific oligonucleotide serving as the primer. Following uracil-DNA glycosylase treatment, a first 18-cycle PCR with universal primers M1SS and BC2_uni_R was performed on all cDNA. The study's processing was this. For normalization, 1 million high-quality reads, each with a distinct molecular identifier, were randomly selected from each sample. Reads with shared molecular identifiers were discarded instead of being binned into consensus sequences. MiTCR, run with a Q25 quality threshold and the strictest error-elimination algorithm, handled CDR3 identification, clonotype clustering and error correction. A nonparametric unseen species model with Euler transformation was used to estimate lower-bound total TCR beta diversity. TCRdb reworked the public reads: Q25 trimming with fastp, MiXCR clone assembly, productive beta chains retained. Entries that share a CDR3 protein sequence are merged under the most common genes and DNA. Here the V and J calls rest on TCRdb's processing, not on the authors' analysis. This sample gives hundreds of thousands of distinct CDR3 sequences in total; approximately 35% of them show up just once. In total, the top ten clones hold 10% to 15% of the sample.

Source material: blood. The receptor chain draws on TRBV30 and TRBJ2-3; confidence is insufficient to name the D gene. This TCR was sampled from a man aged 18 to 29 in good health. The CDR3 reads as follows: CAGLSPEPSTDTQYF. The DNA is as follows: TGTGCCGGCTTAAGCCCAGAACCTAGCACAGATACGCAGTATTTT.